The rows below give T cell receptor beta chains drawn from one sample of a study of blood T cell repertoires in COVID-19. Libraries were prepared by immunoSEQ multiplex PCR; TCRdb keeps only in-frame clonotypes and omits some of them. The data show around 310,000 clones, just under 90% seen once. The material sequenced was PBMCs or T cells enriched from blood (not recorded which). These receptors originate from a woman aged 30 to 39 who had recovered from COVID-19. Both conserved end residues are part of each CDR3. D genes are given only for firm matches. Only some rows state a clone size, as once, few, many or a class for expanded clones.

D gene	V gene	J gene	clone size	CDR3 protein	CDR3 DNA
-	TRBV7-6	TRBJ1-1	-	CASSLGSLAPGEAFF	TGTGCCAGCAGCTTAGGAAGTTTAGCCCCTGGGGAAGCTTTCTTT
TRBD1	TRBV7-8	TRBJ1-2	few	CASSSRTGYNYGYTF	TGTGCCAGCAGCTCCAGGACAGGGTATAACTATGGCTACACCTTC
TRBD1	TRBV6-5	TRBJ2-1	-	CASSTDRDNEQFF	TGTGCCAGCAGCACGGACAGGGACAATGAGCAGTTCTTC
TRBD1	TRBV19	TRBJ1-1	-	CASSTYRGRPAFF	TGTGCCAGTAGTACTTACAGGGGTCGACCAGCTTTCTTT
-	TRBV18	TRBJ2-1	-	CASSHSQGYNEQFF	TGTGCCAGCTCACATTCCCAGGGGTACAATGAGCAGTTCTTC
-	TRBV29-1	TRBJ2-7	-	CSVDFGTSREQYF	TGCAGCGTTGACTTTGGGACATCTCGCGAGCAGTACTTC
TRBD1	TRBV19	TRBJ1-1	-	CASSIDGQGAVAGNTEAFF	TGTGCCAGTAGTATAGATGGACAGGGGGCGGTGGCCGGGAACACTGAAGCTTTCTTT
-	TRBV4-1	TRBJ2-5	-	CASSRGIQETQYF	TGCGCCAGCAGCAGGGGGATCCAAGAGACCCAGTACTTC
-	TRBV6-1	TRBJ2-1	-	CASSEGGDNEQFF	TGTGCCAGCAGTGAAGGCGGGGACAATGAGCAGTTCTTC
TRBD1	TRBV25-1	TRBJ2-2	once	CASSVSRDRDTGELFF	TGTGCCAGCAGTGTATCCCGGGACAGGGACACCGGGGAGCTGTTTTTT
TRBD1	TRBV19	TRBJ2-7	-	CASSKGQGYEQYF	TGTGCCAGTAGTAAAGGACAGGGCTACGAGCAGTACTTC
-	TRBV28	TRBJ2-4	once	CASTEQASKNIQYF	TGTGCCAGCACCGAACAGGCTTCCAAAAACATTCAGTACTTC
-	TRBV11-2	TRBJ2-5	-	CASSLVLGGAGEETQYF	TGTGCCAGCAGCTTAGTATTAGGGGGGGCCGGTGAAGAGACCCAGTACTTC
TRBD1	TRBV4-3	TRBJ1-5	-	CASSQDSGTGTWPQHF	TGCGCCAGCAGCCAAGATTCGGGGACAGGGACTTGGCCCCAGCATTTT
TRBD1	TRBV5-1	TRBJ1-6	-	CASTLNRGDNSPLHF	TGCGCCAGCACATTAAACAGGGGGGATAATTCACCCCTCCACTTT
TRBD1	TRBV11-3	TRBJ1-6	once	CASSIQGQVSNSLGDSPLHF	TGTGCCAGCAGCATACAGGGACAGGTCTCGAACTCCCTGGGCGATTCACCCCTCCACTTT
TRBD1	TRBV4-1	TRBJ2-2	few	CASTVDRGPGELFF	TGCGCCAGCACCGTAGACAGGGGCCCCGGGGAGCTGTTTTTT
-	TRBV18	TRBJ1-6	-	CASSPVAGVRSSPLHF	TGTGCCAGCTCACCAGTTGCGGGAGTCCGATCCTCACCCCTCCACTTT
-	TRBV18	TRBJ2-2	few	CASSPTRSNGELFF	TGTGCCAGCTCACCGACTCGGTCGAACGGGGAGCTGTTTTTT